The clone carrying this T cell receptor (beta chain) was recorded at least ten times. Its antigen is not identified. The data derive from a study of CD8 T cells in ankylosing spondylitis. V was trimmed by 10 bases and J by 2 bases, leaving 8 bases between them. This CDR3 spans 11 amino acids. Germline V gene lookup returns CDR1 SNHLY and CDR2 FYNNEI. Overall study findings and caveats: Significantly higher representation of disease-linked clones was reported for matched ankylosing spondylitis synovial fluid.

TCRdb reanalysed the 5' RACE reads using MiXCR and keeps one entry per CDR3 protein. The table lists fewer than 200,000 distinct CDR3 sequences, around a tenth of them singletons, with roughly 16% in the top ten. Sequences were obtained from blood, either unsorted or a sorted T cell fraction (not recorded which). The chain recombines TRBV2 with TRBJ1-1, with D hard to call. The sequence came from a female donor with ankylosing spondylitis or in good health (not recorded which). The DNA of the CDR3 is TGTGCCACGACGGTCAACACTGAAGCTTTCTTT. Translated, it gives CATTVNTEAFF.